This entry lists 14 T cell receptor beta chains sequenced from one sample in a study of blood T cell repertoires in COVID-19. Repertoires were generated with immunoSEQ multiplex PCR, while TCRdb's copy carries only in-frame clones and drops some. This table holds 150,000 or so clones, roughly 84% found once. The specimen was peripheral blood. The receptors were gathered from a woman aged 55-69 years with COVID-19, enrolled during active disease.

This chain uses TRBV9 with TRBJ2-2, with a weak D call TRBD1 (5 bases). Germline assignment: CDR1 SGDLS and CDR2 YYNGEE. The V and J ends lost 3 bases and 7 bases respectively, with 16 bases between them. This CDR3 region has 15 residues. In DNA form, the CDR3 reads TGTGCCAGCAGCGCCCTCGCCCAGGGCGGCGGGGAGCTGTTTTTT. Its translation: CASSALAQGGGELFF.

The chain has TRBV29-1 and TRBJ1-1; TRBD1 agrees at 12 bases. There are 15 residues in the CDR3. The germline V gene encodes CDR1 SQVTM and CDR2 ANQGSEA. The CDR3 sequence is CSMSGTGGIDTEAFF. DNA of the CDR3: TGCAGTATGTCCGGGACAGGGGGCATAGACACTGAAGCTTTCTTT. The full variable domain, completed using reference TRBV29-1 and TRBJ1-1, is SAVISQKPSRDICQRGTSLTIQCQVDSQVTMMFWYRQQPGQSLTLIATANQGSEATYESGFVIDKFPISRPNLTFSTLTVSNMSPEDSSIYLCSMSGTGGIDTEAFFGQGTRLTVV.

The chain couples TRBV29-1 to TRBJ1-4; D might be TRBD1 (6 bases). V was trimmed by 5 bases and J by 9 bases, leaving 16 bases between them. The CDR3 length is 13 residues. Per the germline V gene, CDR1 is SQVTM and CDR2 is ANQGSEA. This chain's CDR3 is CSVSQQGRKKLFF. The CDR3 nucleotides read TGCAGCGTTTCCCAACAGGGTAGGAAAAAACTGTTTTTT. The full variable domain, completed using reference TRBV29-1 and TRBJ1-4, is SAVISQKPSRDICQRGTSLTIQCQVDSQVTMMFWYRQQPGQSLTLIATANQGSEATYESGFVIDKFPISRPNLTFSTLTVSNMSPEDSSIYLCSVSQQGRKKLFFGSGTQLSVL.

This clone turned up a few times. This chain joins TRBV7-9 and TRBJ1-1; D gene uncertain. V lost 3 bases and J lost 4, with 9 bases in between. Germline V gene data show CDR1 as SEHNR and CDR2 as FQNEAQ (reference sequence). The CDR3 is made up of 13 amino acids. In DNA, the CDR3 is TGTGCCAGCAGCTTCGGGGTGGCCACTGAAGCTTTCTTT. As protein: CASSFGVATEAFF.

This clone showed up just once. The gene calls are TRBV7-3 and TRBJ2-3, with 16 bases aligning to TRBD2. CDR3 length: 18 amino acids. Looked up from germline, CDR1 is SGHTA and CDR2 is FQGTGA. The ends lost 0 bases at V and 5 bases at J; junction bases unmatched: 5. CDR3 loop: CASSLTGTSGRGIDTQYF. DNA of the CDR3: TGTGCCAGCAGCTTAACCGGGACTAGCGGGAGGGGAATAGATACGCAGTATTTT.

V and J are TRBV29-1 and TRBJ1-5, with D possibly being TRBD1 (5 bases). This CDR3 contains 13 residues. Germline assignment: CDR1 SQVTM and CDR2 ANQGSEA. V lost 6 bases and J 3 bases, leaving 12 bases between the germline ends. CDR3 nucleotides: TGCAGCGTCTTGGGAGGGGCCAATCAGCCCCAGCATTTT. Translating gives CSVLGGANQPQHF.

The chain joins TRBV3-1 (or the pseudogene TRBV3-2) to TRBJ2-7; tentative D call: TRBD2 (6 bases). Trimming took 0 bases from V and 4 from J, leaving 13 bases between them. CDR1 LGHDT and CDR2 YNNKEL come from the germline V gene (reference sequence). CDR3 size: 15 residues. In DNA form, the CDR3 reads TGTGCCAGCAGCCAAGATTGGGCGGGGCGGTACGAGCAGTACTTC. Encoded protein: CASSQDWAGRYEQYF.

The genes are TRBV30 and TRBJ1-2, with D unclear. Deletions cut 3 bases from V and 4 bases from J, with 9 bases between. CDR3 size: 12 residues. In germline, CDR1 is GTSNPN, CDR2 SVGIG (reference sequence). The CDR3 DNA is TGTGCCTGGAGCGAGGTGGTCTATGGCTACACCTTC. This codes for CAWSEVVYGYTF.

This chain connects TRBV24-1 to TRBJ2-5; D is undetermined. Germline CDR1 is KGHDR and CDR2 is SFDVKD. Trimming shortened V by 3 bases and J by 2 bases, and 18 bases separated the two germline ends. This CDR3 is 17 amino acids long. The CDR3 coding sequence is TGTGCCACCAGTGATCCCAGTCTCACAGTTGTTCAAGAGACCCAGTACTTC. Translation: CATSDPSLTVVQETQYF.

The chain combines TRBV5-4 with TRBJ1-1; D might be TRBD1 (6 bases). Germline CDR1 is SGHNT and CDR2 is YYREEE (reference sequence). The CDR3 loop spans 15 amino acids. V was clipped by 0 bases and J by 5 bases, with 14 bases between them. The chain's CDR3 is CASSLVDRKKTEAFF. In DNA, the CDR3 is TGTGCCAGCAGCTTGGTTGACAGGAAAAAAACTGAAGCTTTCTTT. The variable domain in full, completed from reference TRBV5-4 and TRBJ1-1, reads ETGVTQSPTHLIKTRGQQVTLRCSSQSGHNTVSWYQQALGQGPQFIFQYYREEENGRGNFPPRFSGLQFPNYSSELNVNALELDDSALYLCASSLVDRKKTEAFFGQGTRLTVV.

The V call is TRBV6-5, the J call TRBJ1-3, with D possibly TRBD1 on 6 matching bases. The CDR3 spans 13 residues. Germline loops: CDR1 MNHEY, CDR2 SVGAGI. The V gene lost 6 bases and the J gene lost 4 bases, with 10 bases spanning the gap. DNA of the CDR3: TGTGCCAGCAGACAGGGTTTGGGAAACACCATATATTTT. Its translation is CASRQGLGNTIYF.

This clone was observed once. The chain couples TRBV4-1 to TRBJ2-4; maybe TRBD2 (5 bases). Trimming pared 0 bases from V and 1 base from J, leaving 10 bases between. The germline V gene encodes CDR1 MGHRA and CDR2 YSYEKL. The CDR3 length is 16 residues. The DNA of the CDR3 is TGCGCCAGCAGCCAAGAAAGAGGGCCGGCCAAAAACATTCAGTACTTC. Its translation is CASSQERGPAKNIQYF.

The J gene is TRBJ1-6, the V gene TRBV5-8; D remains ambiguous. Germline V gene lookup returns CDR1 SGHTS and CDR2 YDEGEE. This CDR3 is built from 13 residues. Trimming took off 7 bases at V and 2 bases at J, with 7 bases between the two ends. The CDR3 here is CASGGAYNSPLHF. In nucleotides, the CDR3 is TGTGCCAGCGGCGGAGCCTATAATTCACCCCTCCACTTT.

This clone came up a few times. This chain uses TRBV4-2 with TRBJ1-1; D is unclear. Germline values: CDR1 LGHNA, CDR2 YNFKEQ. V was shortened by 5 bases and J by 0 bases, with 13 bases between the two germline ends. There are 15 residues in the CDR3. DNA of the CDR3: TGTGCCAGCAGCGTACAGTCGACGATGAACACTGAAGCTTTCTTT. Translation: CASSVQSTMNTEAFF.